This TCR beta chain was recorded in a study of blood T cells in healthy people across ages (dated by TCRdb to the mid-2010s). Background for the entire study: In model experiments, roughly one uniquely barcoded TCR beta cDNA molecule per two T cells was captured by template switching. To avoid experimental bias, donors of different ages were distributed randomly across sequencing lanes. The study measured age-related changes in TCR beta repertoire diversity using deep sequencing normalized with unique cDNA molecular identifiers. For two donors (one aged 18 to 29 and one aged 80 or older), the study analyzed two additional independent replicas of 1 million unique cDNA reads from the same blood draw. The donors were split into four age groups: young (average 16 years), middle-aged (around 37), aged (62) and long-lived (roughly 77).

Worth noting for this clonotype: Its antigen specificity is not known. Given a much more abundant clone one base away, this may be a read error.

Preparation of the library involved 5' RACE. Instrument used: Illumina HiSeq 2500. A second 7 to 11 cycle PCR used a sample-barcoded 5' primer and a J-beta primer mix. A unique molecular identifier was introduced onto each TCR beta cDNA molecule by a template-switch 5' adaptor carrying 12 random nucleotides. Each sample yielded at least 3 million CDR3-containing paired-end reads. All of the RNA was converted into first-strand cDNA using the Mint cDNA synthesis kit, with a TRBC-specific oligonucleotide serving as the primer. Following uracil-DNA glycosylase treatment, all cDNA underwent a first 18-cycle PCR with the universal primers M1SS and BC2_uni_R. Turning to the authors' computational methods: For normalization, 1 million high-quality reads, each with a distinct molecular identifier, were randomly selected from each sample. Reads sharing molecular identifiers were discarded rather than binned into consensus sequences. CDR3 identification, clonotype clustering and error correction used MiTCR with a Q25 quality threshold and the strictest error-elimination algorithm. A nonparametric unseen species model with Euler transformation was used to estimate a lower bound on total TCR beta diversity. The public reads were reanalyzed by TCRdb: fastp trimming at Q25, MiXCR alignment, in-frame beta chains only. CDR3 protein duplicates are merged, each entry listing the most common genes and DNA. It is TCRdb's table, rather than the study itself, that gives the V and J calls and clone size. The sample table shows around 800,000 distinct CDR3 sequences, and around two thirds are seen once. The ten largest account for 28% of the sample.

The donors were 40 or so Caucasian individuals from Russia, aged 6 to 90 years, who were systemically healthy. About 10 milliliters of peripheral blood were drawn from each donor into EDTA-treated Vacutainer tubes. Ficoll-Paque density-gradient centrifugation was used to isolate PBMCs, with at least 6.5 million per sample. Trizol reagent was used to extract total RNA from the PBMCs, yielding at least 5.5 micrograms per sample. For every donor, an aliquot of PBMCs went through flow cytometry to measure the percentages of naive CD45RAhigh/CD27high T cells. The germline V gene gives CDR1 as SGHTA and CDR2 as FQGNSA. Cut back by 1 base and 0 bases, the V and J ends lie 8 bases apart. Reading from cysteine to phenylalanine, the CDR3 counts 15 amino acids. Only CDR3 DNA is held: 45 bases, read in frame from base 1. Broad study findings and their caveats: The long-lived group showed more naive CD4+ T cells, fewer expanded clones and increased TCR diversity than the aged group, suggesting age selection. Since profiling was done on bulk unsorted PBMCs, naive and antigen-experienced compartments could not be conclusively compared. Observed TCR beta diversity per million T cells fell roughly linearly with age, and a significant reduction was already apparent by age roughly 40. Donor CMV infection status was unknown, potentially confounding age-related changes in expanded clonotypes. Observed TCR beta diversity correlated strongly with the percentage of naive T cells measured by flow cytometry. Total diversity estimates from one million sequenced T cells were considered lower bounds and underestimates.

The source material was blood. The sequence came from a man aged 30-40 years in good health. The chain links TRBV7-2 with TRBJ2-3, with TRBD2 as a weak D call on 5 bases. The CDR3 loop reads CASSLGPGSTDTQYF. The nucleotides read TGTGCCAGCAGCTTAGGTCCGGGAAGCACAGATACGCAGTATTTT.